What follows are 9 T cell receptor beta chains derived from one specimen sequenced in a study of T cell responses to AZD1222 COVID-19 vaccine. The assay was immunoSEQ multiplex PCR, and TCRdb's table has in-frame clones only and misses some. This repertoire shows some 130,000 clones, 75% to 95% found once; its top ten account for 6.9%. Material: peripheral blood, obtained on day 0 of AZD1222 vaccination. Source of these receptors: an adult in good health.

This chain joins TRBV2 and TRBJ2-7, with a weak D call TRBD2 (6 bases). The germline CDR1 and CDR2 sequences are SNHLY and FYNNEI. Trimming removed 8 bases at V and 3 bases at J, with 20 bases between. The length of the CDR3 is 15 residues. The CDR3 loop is CASYGGGGLVYEQYF. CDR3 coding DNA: TGTGCCAGCTATGGGGGAGGAGGCTTAGTCTACGAGCAGTACTTC.

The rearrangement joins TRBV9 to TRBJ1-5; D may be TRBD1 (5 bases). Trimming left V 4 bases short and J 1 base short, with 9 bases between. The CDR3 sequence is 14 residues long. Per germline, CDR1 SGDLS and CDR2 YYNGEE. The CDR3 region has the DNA TGTGCCAGCAGCAGCCGGGACAGCAATCAGCCCCAGCATTTT. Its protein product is CASSSRDSNQPQHF.

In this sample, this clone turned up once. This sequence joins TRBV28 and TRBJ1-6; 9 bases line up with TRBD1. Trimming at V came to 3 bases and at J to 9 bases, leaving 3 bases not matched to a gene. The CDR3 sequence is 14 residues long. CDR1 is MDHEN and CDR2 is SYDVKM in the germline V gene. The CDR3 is CASSFGTGSSPLHF. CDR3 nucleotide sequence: TGTGCCAGCAGTTTTGGGACAGGGTCTTCACCCCTCCACTTT.

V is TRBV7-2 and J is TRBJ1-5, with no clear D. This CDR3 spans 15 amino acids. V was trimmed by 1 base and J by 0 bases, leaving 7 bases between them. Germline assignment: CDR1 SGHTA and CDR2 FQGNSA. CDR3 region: CASSLEDYSNQPQHF. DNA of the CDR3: TGTGCCAGCAGCTTAGAGGATTATAGCAATCAGCCCCAGCATTTT.

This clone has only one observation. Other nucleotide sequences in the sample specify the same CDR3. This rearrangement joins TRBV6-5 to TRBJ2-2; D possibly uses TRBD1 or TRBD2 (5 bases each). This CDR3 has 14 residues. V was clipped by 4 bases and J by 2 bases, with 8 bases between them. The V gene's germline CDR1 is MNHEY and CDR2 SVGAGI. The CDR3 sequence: CASSSGANTGELFF. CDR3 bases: TGTGCCAGCAGTTCCGGGGCCAACACCGGGGAGCTGTTTTTT.

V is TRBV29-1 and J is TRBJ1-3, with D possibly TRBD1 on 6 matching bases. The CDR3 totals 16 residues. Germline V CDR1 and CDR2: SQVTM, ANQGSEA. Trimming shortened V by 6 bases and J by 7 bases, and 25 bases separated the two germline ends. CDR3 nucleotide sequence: TGCAGCGTGCCCATCGCCTTACAGGGACTAGGCAACACCATATATTTT. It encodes CSVPIALQGLGNTIYF.

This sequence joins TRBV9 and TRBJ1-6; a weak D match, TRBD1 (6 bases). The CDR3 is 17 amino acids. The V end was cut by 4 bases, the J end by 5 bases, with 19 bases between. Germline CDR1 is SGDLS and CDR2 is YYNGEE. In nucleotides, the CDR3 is TGTGCCAGCAGCCCCCACCTTGAGGGACATCATAATTCACCCCTCCACTTT. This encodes CASSPHLEGHHNSPLHF. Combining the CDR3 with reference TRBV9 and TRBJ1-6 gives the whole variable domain DSGVTQTPKHLITATGQRVTLRCSPRSGDLSVYWYQQSLDQGLQFLIQYYNGEERAKGNILERFSAQQFPDLHSELNLSSLELGDSALYFCASSPHLEGHHNSPLHFGNGTRLTVT.

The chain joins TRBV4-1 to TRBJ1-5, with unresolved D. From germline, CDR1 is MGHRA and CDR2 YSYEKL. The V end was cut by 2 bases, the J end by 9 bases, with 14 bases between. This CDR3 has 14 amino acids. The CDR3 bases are TGCGCCAGCAGCCAAACCTTACGGCCGGGGCCCCAGCATTTT. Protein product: CASSQTLRPGPQHF.

This CDR3 reads CATSDMTGGNEKLFF. CDR3 DNA: TGTGCCACCAGTGACATGACAGGGGGCAATGAAAAACTGTTTTTT. V is TRBV24-1 and J is TRBJ1-4; 10 nucleotides agree with TRBD1. Germline-derived CDR1 and CDR2 are KGHDR and SFDVKD. The CDR3 loop spans 15 amino acids. J gave up 5 bases and V 4 bases, and 3 bases lay outside the gene matches.